Below are 13 T cell receptor beta chains sequenced from a single sample in a study of chemoradiotherapy in HPV16-positive cancers. Assay: immunoSEQ multiplex PCR; the TCRdb copy retains only in-frame clones and omits some. The sample includes some 34,000 clones, around 92% of them seen just once. Material: blood, obtained from a patient who underwent chemoradiotherapy. All receptors come from a human donor with HPV-associated anogenital cancer.

V and J are TRBV6-1 and TRBJ2-6; 7 bases line up with TRBD1. Per germline, CDR1 MNHNS and CDR2 SASEGT. The CDR3 contains 15 residues. Germline trimming cut 7 bases from V and 3 bases from J; bases unmatched to any gene: 6. In DNA, the CDR3 is TGTGCCAGCATCACAGGGGTTTTTGGGGCCAACGTCCTGACTTTC. Its translation: CASITGVFGANVLTF.

V gene TRBV29-1 combines with J gene TRBJ1-2; 7 nucleotides line up with TRBD1. CDR3 length equals 13 residues. V was pared by 2 bases and J by 4 bases, with 4 bases of the junction left unmatched. CDR1 and CDR2 from the germline V gene are SQVTM and ANQGSEA. The CDR3: CSVENRDSYGYTF. In DNA form, the CDR3 reads TGCAGCGTTGAAAACCGGGACAGCTATGGCTACACCTTC.

The chain links TRBV5-1 to TRBJ2-7; the match to TRBD1 covers 7 bases. V gave up 6 bases and J gave up 2 bases; unmatched junction bases: 8. CDR1 is SGHRS and CDR2 is YFSETQ in the germline V gene. CDR3 length: 14 amino acids. The CDR3 is CASTPGQRAYEQYF. In nucleotides, the CDR3 is TGCGCCAGCACCCCGGGACAGAGAGCCTACGAGCAGTACTTC.

Written as DNA, the CDR3 is TGTGCCAGCTCACGTCAGGAAAACTATGGCTACACCTTC. Residues: CASSRQENYGYTF. The rearrangement joins TRBV18 to TRBJ1-2; D is uncertain. Trimming left V 4 bases short and J 2 bases short, with 8 bases between. CDR1 is KGHSH, CDR2 LQKENI, per germline. The CDR3 totals 13 residues.

The CDR3 DNA follows: TGTGCCAGCAGCCACGAACACCCAAAGACTGAAAAACTGTTTTTT. It translates to CASSHEHPKTEKLFF. The chain employs TRBV14 and TRBJ1-4, with unresolved D. V dropped 3 bases and J dropped 7 bases, with 15 bases sitting between them. The CDR3 is 15 residues long. CDR1 and CDR2 (germline): SGHDN, FVKESK.

V usage is TRBV28 and J usage is TRBJ2-7; possible D gene TRBD2, 6 bases. The CDR3 is made up of 14 amino acids. CDR1 is MDHEN, CDR2 SYDVKM, per germline. The ends were cut back, 3 bases at V and 2 bases at J, with 11 bases in the middle. CDR3 in DNA: TGTGCCAGCAGTTTGGAGGGGATTCCCTACGAGCAGTACTTC. Translation gives CASSLEGIPYEQYF. Using reference TRBV28 and TRBJ2-7 for the parts outside the CDR3, the full variable domain is DVKVTQSSRYLVKRTGEKVFLECVQDMDHENMFWYRQDPGLGLRLIYFSYDVKMKEKGDIPEGYSVSREKKERFSLILESASTNQTSMYLCASSLEGIPYEQYFGPGTRLTVT.

V gene TRBV13 combines with J gene TRBJ1-1; a possible D gene is TRBD1 (6 bases). The germline V gene encodes CDR1 PRHDT and CDR2 FYEKMQ (reference sequence). The germline V and J ends were trimmed by 0 bases and 1 base, with 12 bases remaining between them. The CDR3 has 16 amino acids. CDR3 bases: TGTGCCAGCAGCTTAGGTACCGGGGACAAGAACACTGAAGCTTTCTTT. This gives the protein CASSLGTGDKNTEAFF.

The chain recombines TRBV4-1 with TRBJ1-1; the D gene is possibly TRBD1 (6 bases). V dropped 3 bases and J dropped 1 base, with 12 bases sitting between them. This CDR3 is built from 15 residues. Per the germline V gene, CDR1 is MGHRA and CDR2 is YSYEKL. The CDR3 region is CASSHLGQKNTEAFF. The CDR3 DNA reads TGCGCCAGCAGCCACCTTGGACAGAAGAACACTGAAGCTTTCTTT.

The V call is TRBV25-1, the J call TRBJ1-3; 8 bases are shared with TRBD1. The CDR3 sequence is 16 residues long. V lost 2 bases, J lost 4 bases, and 7 bases stayed unmatched. Per the germline V gene, CDR1 is MGHDK and CDR2 is SYGVNS. The CDR3 sequence: CASSEGPGTGGNTIYF. The CDR3 nucleotides are TGTGCCAGCAGTGAAGGACCCGGGACAGGCGGAAACACCATATATTTT. Full variable domain (outside the CDR3, taken from reference TRBV25-1 and TRBJ1-3): EADIYQTPRYLVIGTGKKITLECSQTMGHDKMYWYQQDPGMELHLIHYSYGVNSTEKGDLSSESTVSRIRTEHFPLTLESARPSHTSQYLCASSEGPGTGGNTIYFGEGSWLTVV.

The V gene is TRBV5-1, the J gene TRBJ1-3; D may be TRBD1 (5 bases). Trimming removed 3 bases from V and 4 bases from J, with 14 bases in between. This CDR3 comprises 15 residues. Germline-derived CDR1 and CDR2 are SGHRS and YFSETQ. CDR3 nucleotides: TGCGCCAGCAGCTATACCACAGGTGCCGGAAACACCATATATTTT. Amino acid sequence: CASSYTTGAGNTIYF. The full variable domain, with the rest looked up from reference TRBV5-1 and TRBJ1-3, is KAGVTQTPRYLIKTRGQQVTLSCSPISGHRSVSWYQQTPGQGLQFLFEYFSETQRNKGNFPGRFSGRQFSNSRSEMNVSTLELGDSALYLCASSYTTGAGNTIYFGEGSWLTVV.

V and J are TRBV7-2 and TRBJ1-1, with 9 bases that match TRBD1. Germline CDR1 reads SGHTA; CDR2 reads FQGNSA. The V gene end was trimmed by 4 bases and the J gene end by 5 bases; junction bases not matched to a gene: 14. The CDR3 covers 17 residues. CDR3 DNA: TGTGCCAGCAGCTCAATATACGCCGGGACAGGGAATACTGAAGCTTTCTTT. Protein: CASSSIYAGTGNTEAFF.

The chain links TRBV9 to TRBJ1-1, with 8 nucleotides matching TRBD1. Losses at the gene ends were 0 bases for V and 4 bases for J; bases not matched to a gene: 2. Germline CDR1 reads SGDLS; CDR2 reads YYNGEE. The CDR3 totals 14 residues. CDR3 loop: CASSVGTGRTEAFF. CDR3 coding DNA: TGTGCCAGCAGCGTAGGGACAGGGCGCACTGAAGCTTTCTTT.

This rearrangement joins TRBV5-5 to TRBJ1-3; D is unresolved. The germline V and J ends were trimmed by 4 bases and 4 bases, with 9 bases remaining between them. The CDR3 has 13 amino acids. CDR1 and CDR2 from the germline V gene are SGHKS and YYEKEE (reference sequence). In DNA, the CDR3 is TGTGCCAGCAGCCGGTCGAGGGGAAACACCATATATTTT. Its protein is CASSRSRGNTIYF.